A selection of T cell receptor beta chains follows, all from one sample in a study of cytomegalovirus exposure and HLA in healthy donors. Repertoires were generated with immunoSEQ multiplex PCR, while TCRdb's copy carries only in-frame clones and drops some. The data show approximately 190,000 clones, over 75% seen once. Source material: PBMCs. These receptors all come from a man between 50 and 59 years old in good health and CMV-seronegative. Both conserved end residues are trimmed from each CDR3.

V	J	CDR3
TRBV21-1	TRBJ1-4	ASSKAQEKLF
TRBV5-6	TRBJ1-2	ATAQGAGGYT
TRBV9	TRBJ1-3	ASSVSMGYRISSDIY
TRBV29-1	TRBJ1-1	SVIYPQGGTEAF
TRBV2	TRBJ2-1	ASSVETGRYNEQF
TRBV11-2	TRBJ2-7	AIKTGVYEQY
TRBV4-1	TRBJ2-7	ASSQEVAGGPSYEQY
TRBV19	TRBJ1-5	ASSMGQIQPQH
TRBV27	TRBJ1-5	ASSLDRGLPQH
TRBV6-1	TRBJ2-7	ASGIGKYEQY
TRBV7-9	TRBJ1-2	SSSSPIRFYGYT
TRBV6-5	TRBJ1-3	ASRTGSGNTIY
TRBV29-1	TRBJ1-2	SVVTGDGYT
TRBV2	TRBJ2-5	ASSRGIETQY
TRBV5-1	TRBJ1-1	ASSSTSGYTEAF
TRBV15	TRBJ1-5	ATSTGRSNQPQH
TRBV5-1	TRBJ1-1	ASSLDTGGTEAF
TRBV4-1	TRBJ1-6	ASSDSPGYSSPLH
TRBV7-2	TRBJ2-2	ASSFLGGPGVSGELF
TRBV11-2	TRBJ1-1	ASSSNKSVWRTEAF
TRBV5-6	TRBJ1-1	ASSLGPGTEAF
TRBV11-2	TRBJ2-1	ASSLEWQGVNEQF
TRBV5-1	TRBJ2-3	ASSFTGGGTDTQY
TRBV5-5	TRBJ1-1	ATTAWDSTNTEAF
TRBV10-1	TRBJ2-2	ASTSGDPPGELF
TRBV10-1	TRBJ2-7	ASSRGAEEQY
TRBV19	TRBJ1-4	ASSVAATNEKLF
TRBV29-1	TRBJ1-2	SVGRGGEYGYT
TRBV7-9	TRBJ2-3	ASSSLPVDTQY
TRBV5-1	TRBJ2-5	ASSPGMRGGSGETQY
TRBV12-5	TRBJ1-1	ASATIPGTVNTEAF
TRBV4-2	TRBJ2-2	ASSQAQGSNTGELF
TRBV11-2	TRBJ2-3	ASSQSSGGADTQY
TRBV19	TRBJ1-5	ASSPRTGFNQPQH
TRBV10-3	TRBJ1-1	AISESEEKNTEAF
TRBV5-6	TRBJ2-2	ASSSWRENTGELF
TRBV6-1	TRBJ1-2	ASSIRGREFYGYT
TRBV19	TRBJ2-5	ASSLIARGVATKTQY
TRBV4-1	TRBJ1-1	ASSQWDRGQGLNTEAF
TRBV9	TRBJ2-7	ASSATGTAGYEQY
TRBV7-9	TRBJ1-4	ASSLAGGTNEKLF
TRBV5-5	TRBJ2-1	ASSLEGGRGNEQF
TRBV2	TRBJ1-1	ASRLATGEAF
TRBV10-3	TRBJ1-5	ASSPGQGNSNQPQH
TRBV5-6	TRBJ2-2	ASARTGPTGELF
TRBV23-1	TRBJ1-1	ASSLQNTEAF
TRBV19	TRBJ2-1	ASSPHSGTSVVEQF
TRBV13	TRBJ2-6	ASSAEVSGANVLT
TRBV21-1	TRBJ2-2	ASSKKARANTGELF
TRBV29-1	TRBJ1-5	SVALGTGGNQPQH
TRBV7-9	TRBJ1-1	ASSLEQNLEAF